The 8 T cell receptor beta chains below all came from one sample that was sequenced in a study of T-cell memory formation after mild COVID-19. Using its own MiXCR run on the 5' RACE reads, TCRdb lists one record per CDR3 protein. The table includes approximately 250,000 distinct CDR3 sequences, 15% to 20% detected once. The sequencing input was PBMCs or a T cell subset sorted from them (not recorded which). These receptor sequences come from a man between 18 and 35 years old who had mild COVID-19 (a few samples of this study predate the infection). Cell type and time point are not known.

The chain carries TRBV20-1 and TRBJ2-5, with no clear D. Germline V gene sequence: CDR1 DFQATT, CDR2 SNEGSKA (reference sequence). Trimming removed 3 bases at V and 7 bases at J, with 6 bases between. The CDR3 extends over 10 amino acids. Here the CDR3 reads CSASGWTQYF. The CDR3 DNA sequence: TGCAGTGCTAGCGGGTGGACCCAGTACTTC.

This clonotype was detected a few times. The J gene is TRBJ2-3, the V gene TRBV18; 13 positions match TRBD2. CDR1 KGHSH and CDR2 LQKENI come from the germline V gene. The J segment lost 4 bases and the V segment lost 6 bases, leaving 4 bases of the junction unmatched. The CDR3 contains 15 residues. CDR3 loop: CASSPGTSGADTQYF. Written as DNA, the CDR3 is TGTGCCAGCTCGCCCGGGACTAGCGGGGCAGATACGCAGTATTTT.

This clonotype was seen a few times. The V and J genes are TRBV20-1 and TRBJ2-5, with TRBD1 matching 8 bases. V lost 5 bases and J lost 4; bases outside the gene matches: 3. The CDR3 totals 12 residues. Germline V gene lookup returns CDR1 DFQATT and CDR2 SNEGSKA (reference sequence). In DNA, the CDR3 is TGCAGTGCTTCTACAGGGGGAGAGACCCAGTACTTC. Encoded protein: CSASTGGETQYF.

The CDR3 protein is CSASPHIQVGNQPQHF. Written as DNA, the CDR3 is TGCAGTGCTAGTCCCCACATCCAGGTGGGCAATCAGCCCCAGCATTTT. The chain joins TRBV20-1 to TRBJ1-5, with no clear D. The CDR3 has 16 amino acids. V lost 3 bases and J 2 bases, leaving 17 bases between the germline ends. Germline values: CDR1 DFQATT, CDR2 SNEGSKA (reference sequence).

This clonotype was seen ten or more times. The chain joins TRBV12-3 or TRBV12-4 to TRBJ2-3, with TRBD2 matching over 14 bases. The CDR3 extends over 16 amino acids. Trimming removed 6 bases from V and 8 bases from J; junction bases left unmatched: 10. The CDR3 DNA follows: TGTGCCAGCAGCTCCCGGACTAGCGGGGGGCGGGGTACGCAGTATTTT. It specifies CASSSRTSGGRGTQYF.

This sequence joins TRBV6-5 and TRBJ1-1; 8 bases are shared with TRBD1. The CDR3 is made up of 14 amino acids. V shed 6 bases and J 7 bases; nucleotides not matched to a gene: 10. Germline values: CDR1 MNHEY, CDR2 SVGAGI. The chain's CDR3 is CASRRTGNYYEAFF. CDR3 DNA sequence: TGTGCCAGCAGGCGGACAGGGAATTATTATGAAGCTTTCTTT.

In its sample, this clonotype was seen a few times. The J gene is TRBJ2-7, the V gene TRBV12-3 or TRBV12-4, with D uncertain. V lost 2 bases and J 6 bases, leaving 11 bases between the germline ends. CDR3 length: 13 amino acids. This CDR3 reads CASSLSMSGEQYV. In DNA, the CDR3 is TGTGCCAGCAGTTTAAGTATGTCGGGCGAGCAGTACGTC.

This clonotype was recorded a few times. The chain employs TRBV5-5 and TRBJ1-2; weak D call: TRBD1 (6 bases). This CDR3 comprises 13 residues. Per the germline V gene, CDR1 is SGHKS and CDR2 is YYEKEE (reference sequence). Trimming left V 0 bases short and J 7 bases short, with 10 bases between. The CDR3 loop is CASSLDRVRGYTF. Written as DNA, the CDR3 is TGTGCCAGCAGCTTGGACAGGGTTCGTGGCTACACCTTC.